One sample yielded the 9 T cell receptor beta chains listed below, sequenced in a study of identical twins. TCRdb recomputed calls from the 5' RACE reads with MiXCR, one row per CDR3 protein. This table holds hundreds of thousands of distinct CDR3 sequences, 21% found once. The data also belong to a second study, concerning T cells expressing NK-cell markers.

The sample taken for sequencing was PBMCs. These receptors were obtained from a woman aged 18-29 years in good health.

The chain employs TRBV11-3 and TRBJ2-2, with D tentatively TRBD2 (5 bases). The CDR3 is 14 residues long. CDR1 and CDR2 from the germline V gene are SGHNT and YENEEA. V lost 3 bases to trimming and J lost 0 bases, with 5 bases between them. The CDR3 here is CASSFGTNTGELFF. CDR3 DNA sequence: TGTGCCAGCAGCTTCGGGACGAACACCGGGGAGCTGTTTTTT. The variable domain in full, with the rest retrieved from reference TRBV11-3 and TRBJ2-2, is EAGVVQSPRYKIIEKKQPVAFWCNPISGHNTLYWYLQNLGQGPELLIRYENEEAVDDSQLPKDRFSAERLKGVDSTLKIQPAELGDSAVYLCASSFGTNTGELFFGEGSRLTVL.

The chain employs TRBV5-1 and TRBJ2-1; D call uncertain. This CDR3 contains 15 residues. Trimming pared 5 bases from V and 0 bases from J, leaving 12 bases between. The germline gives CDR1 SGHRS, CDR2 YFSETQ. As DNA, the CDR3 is TGCGCCAGCAGTTCAGATCCCAGCTCCTACAATGAGCAGTTCTTC. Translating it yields CASSSDPSSYNEQFF.

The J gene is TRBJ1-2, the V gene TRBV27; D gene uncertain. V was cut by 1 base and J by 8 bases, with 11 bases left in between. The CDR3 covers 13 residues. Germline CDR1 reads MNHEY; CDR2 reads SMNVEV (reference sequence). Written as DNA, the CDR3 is TGTGCCAGCAGTTTATTCCCGATAAAAGGCTACACCTTC. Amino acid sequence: CASSLFPIKGYTF.

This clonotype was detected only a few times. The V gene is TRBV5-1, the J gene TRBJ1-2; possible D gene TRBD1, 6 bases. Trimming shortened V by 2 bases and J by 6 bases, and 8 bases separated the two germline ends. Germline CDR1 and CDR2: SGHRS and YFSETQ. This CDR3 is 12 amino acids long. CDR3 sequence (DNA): TGCGCCAGCAGCTTCCAGGGGCATGGCTACACCTTC. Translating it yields CASSFQGHGYTF.

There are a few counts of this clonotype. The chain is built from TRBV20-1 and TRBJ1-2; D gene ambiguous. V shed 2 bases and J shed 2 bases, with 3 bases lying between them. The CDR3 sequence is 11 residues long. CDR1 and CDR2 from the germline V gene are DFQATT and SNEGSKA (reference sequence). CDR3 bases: TGCAGTGCTAGATCAAACTATGGCTACACCTTC. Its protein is CSARSNYGYTF.

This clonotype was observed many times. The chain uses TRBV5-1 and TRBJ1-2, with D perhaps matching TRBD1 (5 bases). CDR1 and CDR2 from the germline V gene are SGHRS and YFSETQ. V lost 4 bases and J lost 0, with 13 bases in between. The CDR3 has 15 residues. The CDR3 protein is CASSLTGGANYGYTF. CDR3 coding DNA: TGCGCCAGCAGCCTGACTGGGGGGGCTAACTATGGCTACACCTTC.

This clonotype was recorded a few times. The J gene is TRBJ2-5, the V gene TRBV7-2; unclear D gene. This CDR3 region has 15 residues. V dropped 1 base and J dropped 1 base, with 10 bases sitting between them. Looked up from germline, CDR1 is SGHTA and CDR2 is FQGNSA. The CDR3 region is CASSLVVGSQETQYF. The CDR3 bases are TGTGCCAGCAGCTTAGTTGTCGGAAGCCAAGAGACCCAGTACTTC. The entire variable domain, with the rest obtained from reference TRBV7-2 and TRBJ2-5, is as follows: GAGVSQSPSNKVTEKGKDVELRCDPISGHTALYWYRQSLGQGLEFLIYFQGNSAPDKSGLPSDRFSAERTGGSVSTLTIQRTQQEDSAVYLCASSLVVGSQETQYFGPGTRLLVL.

CDR3 amino acids: CAIRGTVKETQYF. The CDR3 DNA is TGTGCCATCAGGGGGACAGTTAAAGAGACCCAGTACTTC. The rearrangement links TRBV10-3 to TRBJ2-5; TRBD1 aligns across 7 bases. With 6 bases clipped from V and 3 bases from J, the junction kept 4 bases outside the gene matches. The CDR3 runs to 13 residues. Germline CDR1 reads ENHRY; CDR2 reads SYGVKD.

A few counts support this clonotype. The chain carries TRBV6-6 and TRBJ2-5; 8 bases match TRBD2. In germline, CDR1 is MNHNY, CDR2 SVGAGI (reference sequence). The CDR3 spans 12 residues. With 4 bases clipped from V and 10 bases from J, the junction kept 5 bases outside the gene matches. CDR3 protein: CASSFPSGSQYF. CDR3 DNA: TGTGCCAGCAGTTTCCCCAGCGGGAGCCAGTACTTC.